The 29 T cell receptor beta chains listed next were all sequenced from one sample in a study of cytomegalovirus exposure and HLA in healthy donors. The primer mix had 60 Vbeta and 13 Jbeta primers. The assay was immunoSEQ multiplex PCR, and TCRdb's table has in-frame clones only and misses some. The data hold around 150,000 clones, with roughly 78% observed a single time. Sequencing was carried out using PBMCs. The receptor set was obtained from a man aged 35 to 55 in good health and CMV-seropositive.

As regards this clone: The junction and the germline gene differ at one end; a read error may be behind it. The chain uses TRBV7-7 and TRBJ2-5, with D possibly being TRBD2 (6 bases). CDR3 length: 13 amino acids. The germline CDR1 and CDR2 sequences are SSHAT and FNYEAQ (reference sequence). CDR3 sequence (DNA): TGTGCTAGCAGCGGCGGGACTCCGGAGACCCAGTACTTC. Its protein product is CASSGGTPETQYF.

V is TRBV12-5 and J is TRBJ2-1, with TRBD1 matching over 7 bases. Germline CDR1 LGHNT, CDR2 FRNRAP. The CDR3 is made up of 17 amino acids. V dropped 0 bases and J dropped 0; count of bases not matched to a gene: 5. Here the CDR3 reads CASGLVVTGHSYNEQFF. The CDR3 nucleotides are TGTGCTAGTGGTTTGGTTGTGACAGGGCACTCCTACAATGAGCAGTTCTTC.

The V call is TRBV2, the J call TRBJ1-4; TRBD1 is a possible D gene (5 bases). From germline, CDR1 is SNHLY and CDR2 FYNNEI. The length of the CDR3 is 16 residues. The V end was cut by 7 bases, the J end by 7 bases, with 22 bases between. For the CDR3, the DNA is TGTGCCAGCACCGGGCTGGGAAGGTCTAGGGGTGAAAAACTGTTTTTT. Residues: CASTGLGRSRGEKLFF.

V and J are TRBV27 and TRBJ2-7; 8 positions match TRBD1. J was trimmed by 7 bases and V by 7 bases; bases with no gene match: 15. The CDR3 consists of 15 residues. Germline values: CDR1 MNHEY, CDR2 SMNVEV (reference sequence). CDR3 region: CASTSRDRRTGEQYF. CDR3 bases: TGTGCCAGCACCTCCCGGGACAGGCGGACAGGGGAGCAGTACTTC.

This rearrangement joins TRBV19 to TRBJ1-4, with TRBD1 identical over 7 bases. This CDR3 has 15 amino acids. The germline CDR1 and CDR2 sequences are LNHDA and SQIVND (reference sequence). J lost 8 bases, V lost 5 bases, and 11 bases had no gene match. The CDR3 loop is CASSGLRGKGEKLFF. The CDR3 DNA sequence: TGTGCCAGTAGTGGCCTCAGGGGGAAAGGGGAAAAACTGTTTTTT.

The V and J genes are TRBV18 and TRBJ1-3, with 10 bases matching TRBD1. Germline CDR1 reads KGHSH; CDR2 reads LQKENI. The CDR3 extends over 15 amino acids. The J segment lost 2 bases and the V segment lost 8 bases, leaving 6 bases of the junction unmatched. The DNA for the CDR3 is TGTGCCAGCCGGCCCGGGACAGGGGCTGGAAACACCATATATTTT. Its translation is CASRPGTGAGNTIYF.

This rearrangement joins TRBV9 to TRBJ1-6; 9 positions agree with TRBD1. CDR1 and CDR2 from the germline V gene are SGDLS and YYNGEE. Losses at the gene ends were 0 bases for V and 6 bases for J; bases not matched to a gene: 22. This CDR3 contains 22 residues. CDR3 DNA: TGTGCCAGCAGCGTAGGAGATAGGATGAACAGGGGGCAGGAGAAGGGTAATTCACCCCTCCACTTT. It specifies CASSVGDRMNRGQEKGNSPLHF. The full variable domain, rest sourced from reference TRBV9 and TRBJ1-6, is DSGVTQTPKHLITATGQRVTLRCSPRSGDLSVYWYQQSLDQGLQFLIQYYNGEERAKGNILERFSAQQFPDLHSELNLSSLELGDSALYFCASSVGDRMNRGQEKGNSPLHFGNGTRLTVT.

The chain recombines TRBV6-1 with TRBJ2-4, with 7 bases identical to TRBD1. V shed 4 bases, J shed 11 bases, and the junction held 5 bases outside the gene matches. In germline, CDR1 is MNHNS, CDR2 SASEGT. This CDR3 has 12 amino acids. CDR3 nucleotides: TGTGCCAGCAGTGGAAACAGGGGCTTTCAGTACTTC. This encodes CASSGNRGFQYF.

CDR3 sequence: CASSLASGGGSYNEQFF. In nucleotides, the CDR3 is TGTGCCAGTAGTCTCGCTAGCGGGGGAGGCTCCTACAATGAGCAGTTCTTC. This chain links TRBV19 with TRBJ2-1; 10 nucleotides match TRBD2. With V trimmed by 5 bases and J by 0 bases, 7 bases remained unmatched. Germline V lookup: CDR1 LNHDA, CDR2 SQIVND (reference sequence). The CDR3 length is 17 residues.

For the CDR3, the DNA is TGTGCCAGCAGCCGTGGTGCGGCGCCGTCTAATGAAAAACTGTTTTTT. This sequence encodes CASSRGAAPSNEKLFF. The chain combines TRBV5-6 with TRBJ1-4; no firm D call. Germline V gene sequence: CDR1 SGHDT, CDR2 YYEEEE. This CDR3 region has 16 residues. Deletions cut 4 bases from V and 3 bases from J, with 16 bases between.

Only a few counts were recorded for this clone. The chain uses TRBV6-5 and TRBJ1-1; TRBD1 might be the D (5 bases). Germline loops: CDR1 MNHEY, CDR2 SVGAGI. This CDR3 is 14 amino acids long. V was clipped by 0 bases and J by 4 bases, with 9 bases between them. CDR3 region: CASSYSNRPTEAFF. CDR3 DNA sequence: TGTGCCAGCAGTTACTCGAACAGGCCCACTGAAGCTTTCTTT.

This chain links TRBV6-5 with TRBJ2-7; TRBD2 is a possible D gene (6 bases). Deletions cut 8 bases from V and 1 base from J, with 18 bases between. The CDR3 covers 15 residues. Germline-derived CDR1 and CDR2 are MNHEY and SVGAGI. The CDR3 DNA reads as TGTGCCAGCCTCCAAGCGGGCAGCGGGTCCTACGAGCAGTACTTC. Translated: CASLQAGSGSYEQYF.

The chain has TRBV6-1 and TRBJ1-6, with TRBD1 identical over 7 bases. The J segment lost 10 bases and the V segment lost 0 bases, leaving 9 bases of the junction unmatched. The CDR3 runs 16 residues. The germline gives CDR1 MNHNS, CDR2 SASEGT. CDR3 DNA: TGTGCCAGCAGTGAAGCGGTTGAGACAGGGTGGTCACCCCTCCACTTT. Translation: CASSEAVETGWSPLHF.

The chain is built from TRBV5-1 and TRBJ1-3; TRBD1 agrees at 8 bases. Per the germline V gene, CDR1 is SGHRS and CDR2 is YFSETQ. The V and J ends lost 6 bases and 8 bases, in that order; junction bases with no gene match: 10. The CDR3 sequence is 14 residues long. CDR3 sequence reads: CASMTGQGVDTIYF. CDR3 bases: TGCGCCAGCATGACTGGACAGGGTGTAGACACCATATATTTT.

The chain links TRBV21-1 to TRBJ1-1; the D call in the table, TRBD1, was not verified against the DNA. TRBV21-1 is deemed a pseudogene. The length of the CDR3 is 17 residues. The DNA of the CDR3 is TGTGCCAGCAGCAAAGCGTTGCAGGCCGGACAAGACACTGAAGCTTTCTTT. Translated, it gives CASSKALQAGQDTEAFF.

V is TRBV28 and J is TRBJ1-4; no clear D. The germline CDR1 and CDR2 sequences are MDHEN and SYDVKM. Trimming took off 2 bases at V and 7 bases at J, with 14 bases between the two ends. This CDR3 spans 15 amino acids. The CDR3 sequence: CASSLGRPGREKLFF. CDR3 nucleotide sequence: TGTGCCAGCAGTTTAGGCCGGCCGGGTCGTGAAAAACTGTTTTTT. Using reference TRBV28 and TRBJ1-4 for the parts outside the CDR3, the full variable domain is DVKVTQSSRYLVKRTGEKVFLECVQDMDHENMFWYRQDPGLGLRLIYFSYDVKMKEKGDIPEGYSVSREKKERFSLILESASTNQTSMYLCASSLGRPGREKLFFGSGTQLSVL.

The chain's CDR3 is CASSTNREGDEQYF. In DNA form, the CDR3 reads TGTGCCAGCAGCACCAACAGGGAGGGGGACGAGCAGTACTTC. J is TRBJ2-7 and V is TRBV11-2, with D maybe TRBD2 (7 bases). The germline V gene has CDR1 SGHAT and CDR2 FQNNGV. Trimming pared 5 bases from V and 5 bases from J, leaving 16 bases between. The CDR3 has 14 amino acids. Full variable domain (rest looked up from reference TRBV11-2 and TRBJ2-7): EAGVAQSPRYKIIEKRQSVAFWCNPISGHATLYWYQQILGQGPKLLIQFQNNGVVDDSQLPKDRFSAERLKGVDSTLKIQPAKLEDSAVYLCASSTNREGDEQYFGPGTRLTVT.

The rearrangement links TRBV30 to TRBJ1-2; 7 nucleotides agree with TRBD1. Looked up from germline, CDR1 is GTSNPN and CDR2 is SVGIG (reference sequence). The CDR3 is 12 amino acids. The J segment lost 9 bases and the V segment lost 4 bases, leaving 8 bases of the junction unmatched. The CDR3 bases are TGTGCCTGGACCAAAGGGGGCGGCAGCTACACCTTC. This codes for CAWTKGGGSYTF.

The rearrangement joins TRBV30 to TRBJ2-5; 8 nucleotides match TRBD2. Germline V gene sequence: CDR1 GTSNPN, CDR2 SVGIG (reference sequence). The CDR3 covers 15 residues. J lost 2 bases, V lost 7 bases, and 12 bases had no gene match. The CDR3 loop is CASNGRRGAQETQYF. In DNA, the CDR3 is TGTGCCTCAAACGGGCGGCGGGGGGCACAAGAGACCCAGTACTTC.

The chain recombines TRBV10-3 with TRBJ1-1; D might be TRBD1 (5 bases). Trimming cost V 8 bases and J 4 bases, with 8 bases left between them. The germline V gene encodes CDR1 ENHRY and CDR2 SYGVKD. The CDR3 runs 11 residues. CDR3 sequence (DNA): TGTGCCATCGGGGGGGGCACTGAAGCTTTCTTT. The encoded protein is CAIGGGTEAFF.

This rearrangement joins TRBV30 to TRBJ1-1, with D tentatively TRBD1 (5 bases). V was pared by 3 bases and J by 4 bases, with 12 bases between. The V gene's germline CDR1 is GTSNPN and CDR2 SVGIG (reference sequence). CDR3 length: 13 amino acids. The chain's CDR3 is CAWRAQGGTEAFF. The CDR3 nucleotides are TGTGCCTGGAGGGCTCAGGGAGGCACTGAAGCTTTCTTT.

This clone has only a few counts. The chain links TRBV9 to TRBJ2-7; the match to TRBD2 covers 9 bases. CDR3 length: 17 amino acids. The V and J ends lost 0 bases and 0 bases, in that order; junction bases with no gene match: 7. Germline V gene lookup returns CDR1 SGDLS and CDR2 YYNGEE. CDR3 sequence reads: CASSVASGGSSSYEQYF. CDR3 DNA: TGTGCCAGCAGCGTAGCGAGCGGGGGGTCGAGCTCCTACGAGCAGTACTTC.

This sequence joins TRBV29-1 and TRBJ2-3; TRBD1 matches 7 bases. This CDR3 has 13 residues. V was pared by 7 bases and J by 2 bases, with 6 bases of the junction left unmatched. CDR1 and CDR2 (germline): SQVTM, ANQGSEA. CDR3 protein: CSAQGQFTDTQYF. CDR3 nucleotide sequence: TGCAGCGCACAGGGACAGTTCACAGATACGCAGTATTTT.

This clone showed up just a few times. This chain links TRBV28 with TRBJ1-6; no clear D. The CDR3 runs 13 residues. The V and J ends lost 5 bases and 14 bases respectively, with 16 bases between them. In germline, CDR1 is MDHEN, CDR2 SYDVKM. The CDR3 bases are TGTGCCAGCAGTCTAGAGTCACTCAGCTCCCTCCACTTT. It translates to CASSLESLSSLHF. The variable domain in full, completed from reference TRBV28 and TRBJ1-6, reads DVKVTQSSRYLVKRTGEKVFLECVQDMDHENMFWYRQDPGLGLRLIYFSYDVKMKEKGDIPEGYSVSREKKERFSLILESASTNQTSMYLCASSLESLSSLHFGNGTRLTVT.

CDR3 DNA: TGTGCCAGCAGTGAATCCGGGGGCACCGGGGAGCTGTTTTTT. The encoded protein is CASSESGGTGELFF. J is TRBJ2-2 and V is TRBV25-1; tentative D call: TRBD2 (6 bases). The CDR3 is made up of 14 amino acids. Trimming pared 1 base from V and 4 bases from J, leaving 7 bases between. Germline values: CDR1 MGHDK, CDR2 SYGVNS.

J is TRBJ1-2 and V is TRBV2, with D possibly TRBD1 on 5 matching bases. The germline V gene encodes CDR1 SNHLY and CDR2 FYNNEI. The CDR3 totals 12 residues. Trimming removed 6 bases from V and 4 bases from J, with 9 bases in between. The CDR3 loop reads CASRGRLYGYTF. CDR3 DNA: TGTGCCAGCAGGGGGCGGCTCTATGGCTACACCTTC. The variable domain in full, with the rest retrieved from reference TRBV2 and TRBJ1-2, is EPEVTQTPSHQVTQMGQEVILRCVPISNHLYFYWYRQILGQKVEFLVSFYNNEISEKSEIFDDQFSVERPDGSNFTLKIRSTKLEDSAMYFCASRGRLYGYTFGSGTRLTVV.

The chain has TRBV4-3 and TRBJ2-2; TRBD1 agrees at 7 bases. Germline CDR1 is LGHNA and CDR2 is YSLEER. V dropped 5 bases and J dropped 3; count of bases not matched to a gene: 15. This CDR3 comprises 18 residues. CDR3 region: CASSYTIPPGQHTGELFF. In DNA form, the CDR3 reads TGCGCCAGCAGCTACACGATACCACCGGGACAGCACACCGGGGAGCTGTTTTTT.

The chain couples TRBV11-2 to TRBJ1-3; D remains ambiguous. CDR1 and CDR2 from the germline V gene are SGHAT and FQNNGV. Trimming left V 5 bases short and J 2 bases short, with 25 bases between. The CDR3 contains 19 residues. The DNA of the CDR3 is TGTGCCAGCAGCCCGGGTCGGGGTAGGCTGGGAAAAGCTGGAAACACCATATATTTT. Protein sequence: CASSPGRGRLGKAGNTIYF.

CDR3 protein: CASSKSANRGKIEAFF. CDR3 bases: TGTGCCAGCAGCAAATCAGCGAACAGGGGGAAGATTGAAGCTTTCTTT. The genes are TRBV21-1 and TRBJ1-1; TRBD1, the D gene given by the table, was not confirmed from the DNA. TRBV21-1 represents a pseudogene. The CDR3 loop spans 16 amino acids.